This T cell receptor (beta chain) was recorded in a study of cytomegalovirus exposure and HLA in healthy donors. Study-wide results and limits: A few V segments could not be told apart, such as TRBV6-2 and TRBV6-3, and were left out.

Germline CDR1 and CDR2: LNHNV and YYDKDF (reference sequence). V lost 0 bases to trimming and J lost 3 bases, with 9 bases between them. This CDR3 contains 14 residues. Both 60 Vbeta primers and 13 Jbeta primers went into the PCR. Measured with immunoSEQ multiplex PCR; TCRdb has only the in-frame clones, and not every one. Of over 85,000 clones listed, 81% are singletons. Each donor was healthy, and each was a bone marrow donor. Details on this clone: The antigen is not known.

The sequenced sample was PBMCs. The chain uses TRBV15 and TRBJ2-7, with D perhaps matching TRBD1 (5 bases). This clonotype was obtained from a man in his forties in good health and CMV-seropositive. CDR3 coding DNA: TGTGCCACCAGCAGAGACAGGGTTTTCTACGAGCAGTACTTC. Translated, it gives CATSRDRVFYEQYF.